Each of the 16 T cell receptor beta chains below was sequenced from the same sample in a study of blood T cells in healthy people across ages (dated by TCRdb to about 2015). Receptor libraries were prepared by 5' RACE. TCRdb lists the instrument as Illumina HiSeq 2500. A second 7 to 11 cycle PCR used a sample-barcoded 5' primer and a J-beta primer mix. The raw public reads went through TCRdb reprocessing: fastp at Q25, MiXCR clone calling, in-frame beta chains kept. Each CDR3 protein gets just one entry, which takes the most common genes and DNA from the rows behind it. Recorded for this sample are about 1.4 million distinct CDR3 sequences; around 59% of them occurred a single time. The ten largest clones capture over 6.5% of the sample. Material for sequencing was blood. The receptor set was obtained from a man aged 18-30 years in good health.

CDR3 sequence (DNA): TGTGCCAGCGGGGGGCCGAGGGAGACCCAGTACTTC. It yields the protein CASGGPRETQYF. V gene TRBV6-5 combines with J gene TRBJ2-5; possibly TRBD1 or TRBD2 for D (6 bases each). CDR1 and CDR2 from the germline V gene are MNHEY and SVGAGI. Trimming took off 8 bases at V and 5 bases at J, with 12 bases between the two ends. The CDR3 has 12 residues.

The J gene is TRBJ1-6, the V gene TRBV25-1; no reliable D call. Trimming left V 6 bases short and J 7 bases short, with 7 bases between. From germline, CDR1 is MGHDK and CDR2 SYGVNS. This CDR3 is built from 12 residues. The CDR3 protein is CASRSSNSPLHF. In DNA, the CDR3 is TGTGCCAGCAGAAGCTCAAATTCACCCCTCCACTTT.

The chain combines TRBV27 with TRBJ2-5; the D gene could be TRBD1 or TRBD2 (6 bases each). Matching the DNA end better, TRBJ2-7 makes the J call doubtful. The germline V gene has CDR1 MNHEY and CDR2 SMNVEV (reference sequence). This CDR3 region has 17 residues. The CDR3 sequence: CASSEPGRIGGGYEQYF. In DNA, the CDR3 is TGTGCCAGCAGTGAACCGGGACGGATCGGGGGCGGCTACGAGCAGTACTTC.

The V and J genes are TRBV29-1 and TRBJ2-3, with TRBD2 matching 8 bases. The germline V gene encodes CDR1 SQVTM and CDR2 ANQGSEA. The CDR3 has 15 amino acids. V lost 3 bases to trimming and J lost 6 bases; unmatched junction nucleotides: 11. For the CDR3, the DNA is TGCAGCGTTGATAGTGTTGTAGCGGGGATGGATACGCAGTATTTT. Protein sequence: CSVDSVVAGMDTQYF.

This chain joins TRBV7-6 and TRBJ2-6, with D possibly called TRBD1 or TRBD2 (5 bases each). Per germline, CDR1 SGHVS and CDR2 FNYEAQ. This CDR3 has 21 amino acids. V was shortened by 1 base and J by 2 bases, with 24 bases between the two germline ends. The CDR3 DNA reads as TGTGCCAGCAGCTTAGGCCTCATCACCCATGATGGGGGTGCTGGGGCCAACGTCCTGACTTTC. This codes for CASSLGLITHDGGAGANVLTF.

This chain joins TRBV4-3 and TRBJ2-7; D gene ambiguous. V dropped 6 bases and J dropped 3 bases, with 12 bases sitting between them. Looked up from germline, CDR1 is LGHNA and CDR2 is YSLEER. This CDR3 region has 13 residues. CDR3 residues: CASSDDRNYEQYF. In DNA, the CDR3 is TGCGCCAGCAGTGACGACCGTAACTACGAGCAGTACTTC.

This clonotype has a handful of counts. The DNA of the CDR3 is TGCGCCAGCAGCTTGGCCATAACTAGCGGGGGGACAGATACGCAGTATTTT. This gives the protein CASSLAITSGGTDTQYF. V and J are TRBV5-1 and TRBJ2-3; 12 bases agree with TRBD2. There are 17 residues in the CDR3. Germline V gene lookup returns CDR1 SGHRS and CDR2 YFSETQ. J was trimmed by 3 bases and V by 0 bases; bases with no gene match: 5.

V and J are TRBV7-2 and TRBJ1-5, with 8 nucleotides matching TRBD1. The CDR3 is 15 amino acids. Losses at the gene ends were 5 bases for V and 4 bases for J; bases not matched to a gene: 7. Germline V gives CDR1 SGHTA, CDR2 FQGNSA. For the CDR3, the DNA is TGTGCCAGCAGCCACGTGACAGGGGCTAATCAGCCCCAGCATTTT. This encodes CASSHVTGANQPQHF.

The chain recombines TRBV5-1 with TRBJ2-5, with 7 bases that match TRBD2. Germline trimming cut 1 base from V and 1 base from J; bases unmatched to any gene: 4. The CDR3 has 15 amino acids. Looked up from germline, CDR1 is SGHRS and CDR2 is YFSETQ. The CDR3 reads CASSLTPSGQETQYF. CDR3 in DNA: TGCGCCAGCAGCTTGACTCCTAGCGGCCAAGAGACCCAGTACTTC.

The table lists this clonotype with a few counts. CDR3 bases: TGCAGTGCTAGATGGGCTGTTGGCACAGATACGCAGTATTTT. This translates into CSARWAVGTDTQYF. V gene TRBV20-1 combines with J gene TRBJ2-3; no reliable D call. The CDR3 runs 14 residues. V was shortened by 2 bases and J by 1 base, with 10 bases between the two germline ends. In germline, CDR1 is DFQATT, CDR2 SNEGSKA (reference sequence).

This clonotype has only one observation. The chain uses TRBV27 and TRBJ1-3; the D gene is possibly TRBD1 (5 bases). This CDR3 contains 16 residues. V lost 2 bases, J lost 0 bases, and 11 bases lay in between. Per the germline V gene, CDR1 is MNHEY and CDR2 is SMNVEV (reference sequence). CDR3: CASSLEGESSGNTIYF. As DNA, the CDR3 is TGTGCCAGCAGTTTAGAAGGGGAGAGCTCTGGAAACACCATATATTTT.

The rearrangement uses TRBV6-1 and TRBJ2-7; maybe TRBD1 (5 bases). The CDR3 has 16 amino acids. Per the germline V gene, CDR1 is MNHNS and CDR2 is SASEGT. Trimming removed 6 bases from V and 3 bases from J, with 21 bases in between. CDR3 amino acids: CASSLPSRPGHYEQYF. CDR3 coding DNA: TGTGCCAGCAGCCTCCCCTCCCGACCAGGACACTACGAGCAGTACTTC.

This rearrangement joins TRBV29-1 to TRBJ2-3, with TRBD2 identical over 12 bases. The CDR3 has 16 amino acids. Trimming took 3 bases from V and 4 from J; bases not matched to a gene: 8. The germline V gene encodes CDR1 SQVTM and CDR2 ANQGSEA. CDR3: CSVDETSGGFPDTQYF. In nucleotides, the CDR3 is TGCAGCGTTGATGAGACTAGCGGGGGATTTCCAGATACGCAGTATTTT.

The CDR3 nucleotides read TGTGCCAGCAGCGTCCAAAGTTGGGACGTTATCTCTGGGGCCAACGTCCTGACTTTC. Amino acids: CASSVQSWDVISGANVLTF. This sequence joins TRBV9 and TRBJ2-6, with D tentatively TRBD1 or TRBD2 (5 bases each). Germline V CDR1 and CDR2: SGDLS, YYNGEE. This CDR3 has 19 amino acids. Trimming stripped 2 bases from V and 0 bases from J, with 18 bases between.

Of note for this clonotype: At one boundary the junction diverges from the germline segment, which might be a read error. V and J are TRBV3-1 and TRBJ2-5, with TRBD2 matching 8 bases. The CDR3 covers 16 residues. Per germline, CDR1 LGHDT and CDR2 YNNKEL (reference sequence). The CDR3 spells CASSQDSSGGQETQYF. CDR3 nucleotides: TGTGCCAGCAGTCAAGATTCGAGCGGGGGCCAAGAGACCCAGTACTTC.

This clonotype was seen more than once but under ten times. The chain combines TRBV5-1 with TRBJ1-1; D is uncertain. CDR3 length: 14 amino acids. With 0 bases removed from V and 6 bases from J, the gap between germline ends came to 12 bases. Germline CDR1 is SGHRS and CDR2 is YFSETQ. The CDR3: CASSLEFGWAEAFF. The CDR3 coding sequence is TGCGCCAGCAGCTTGGAATTCGGTTGGGCTGAAGCTTTCTTT. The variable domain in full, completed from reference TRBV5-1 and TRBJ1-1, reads KAGVTQTPRYLIKTRGQQVTLSCSPISGHRSVSWYQQTPGQGLQFLFEYFSETQRNKGNFPGRFSGRQFSNSRSEMNVSTLELGDSALYLCASSLEFGWAEAFFGQGTRLTVV.